Listed here are 3 T cell receptor beta chains from one sample, sequenced in a study of T cells in Graves' hyperthyroidism and ophthalmopathy. RNA transcripts provided the source from which TCR beta CDR3 regions were amplified. During a first-round RT-PCR of the TCR CDR3, the HTBI primer set was used. Each CDR3 protein is one row after TCRdb ran MiXCR on the multiplex PCR reads. The table includes roughly 56,000 distinct CDR3 sequences, 49% detected once. Sequencing used blood. The receptors originated from a woman under 40 with Graves' ophthalmopathy.

In this sample, this clonotype turned up many times. This chain uses TRBV28 with TRBJ1-2; D gene ambiguous. Germline CDR1 is MDHEN and CDR2 is SYDVKM. This CDR3 is built from 15 residues. The ends were cut back, 6 bases at V and 1 base at J, with 15 bases in the middle. The CDR3 DNA reads TGTGCCAGCAGCCTCCCCCAGGATTATAACTATGGCTACACCTTC. Translating gives CASSLPQDYNYGYTF.

Turning to this clonotype: With a much larger clone just one base away, this may be a read error. V gene TRBV12-3 or TRBV12-4 combines with J gene TRBJ2-1, with a possible D match to TRBD1 (6 bases). The CDR3 consists of 16 residues. The DNA of the CDR3 is TGTGCCAGCAGCCCCATGGGGGACACTCCTTACAATGAGCAGTGCTTC. It encodes CASSPMGDTPYNEQCF.

On this clonotype itself: Relative to the germline gene, one junction end is altered; a read error may explain this. This chain uses TRBV7-7 with TRBJ2-3; 11 bases map to TRBD2. CDR3 size: 16 residues. Germline lookup yields CDR1 SSHAT and CDR2 FNYEAQ (reference sequence). CDR3 DNA sequence: TGTGCTAGCAGTGCTAGTTTAGCGGGAGGGGGCGATACGCAGTATTTT. Amino acid sequence: CASSASLAGGGDTQYF.